Listed below are T cell receptor beta chains from one sample, sequenced in a study of blood T cell repertoires in COVID-19. Libraries were prepared by immunoSEQ multiplex PCR; TCRdb keeps only in-frame clonotypes and omits some of them. The repertoire holds fewer than 300,000 clones, with around nine tenths as singletons. Sequenced input: peripheral blood. The receptors originated from a man aged 35-49 years who had recovered from COVID-19. CDR3s include the opening cysteine and the closing phenylalanine or tryptophan. The D gene is left open where the match is weak. Part of the rows lack a size; the others show once, few, many or a class for expanded clones.

TRBJ1-1,15,.,.,TRBV7-9,TGTGCCAGCAGGCCCGGGGAGCACAGGAACACTGAAGCTTTCTTT,CASRPGEHRNTEAFF
TRBJ2-7,12,.,.,TRBV6-5,TGTGCCAGCAGTCGAACTCTGTTCGAGCAGTACTTC,CASSRTLFEQYF
TRBJ1-2,13,once,TRBD1,TRBV24-1,TGTGCCACCAGTACAACAGGGGGTTACGGCTACACCTTC,CATSTTGGYGYTF
TRBJ1-2,15,.,.,TRBV6-5,TGTGCCAGCAGTTACACCCCCGACAGTCGGAGTGGCTACACCTTC,CASSYTPDSRSGYTF
TRBJ2-2,15,.,TRBD2,TRBV2,TGTGCCAGGGAGAAGCGGGGGGCACCCACCGGGGAGCTGTTTTTT,CAREKRGAPTGELFF
TRBJ1-1,12,few,TRBD1,TRBV30,TGTGCCTGGACAGGGGGTGGCACTGAAGCTTTCTTT,CAWTGGGTEAFF
TRBJ1-1,15,.,TRBD1,TRBV2,TGTGCCAGCAGACGGACAGGGGATCTGAACACTGAAGCTTTCTTT,CASRRTGDLNTEAFF
TRBJ2-7,13,.,TRBD1,TRBV19,TGTGCCAGTAGTAGGACAGGGTTGTACGAGCAGTACTTC,CASSRTGLYEQYF
TRBJ2-1,16,.,TRBD2,TRBV14,TGTGCCAGCAAGCCGTTTGGACTAGCGGGGCCTAATGAGCAGTTCTTC,CASKPFGLAGPNEQFF
TRBJ1-1,14,.,TRBD1,TRBV7-2,TGTGCCAGCAGCTGGGACAGGGCTAACACTGAAGCTTTCTTT,CASSWDRANTEAFF
TRBJ2-7,14,few,.,TRBV11-2,TGTGCCAGCAGCACCCCGACAGGTGCCTACGAGCAGTACTTC,CASSTPTGAYEQYF
TRBJ2-6,17,once,TRBD1,TRBV18,TGTGCCAGCTCTCCCGGACAGGGGGTTCCTGGGGCCAACGTCCTGACTTTC,CASSPGQGVPGANVLTF
TRBJ2-1,16,.,.,TRBV12-2,TGTGCAAGTCGCCAAAAGCCGGGGGGCGCCTACAATGAGCAGTTCTTC,CASRQKPGGAYNEQFF
TRBJ2-2,16,.,TRBD1,TRBV5-1,TGCGCCAGCAGCCCTACCCCGGGACAGTACGCCGGGGAGCTGTTTTTT,CASSPTPGQYAGELFF
TRBJ2-1,15,once,.,TRBV14,TGTGCCAGCAGCCAGGGGGGCAGGGGGACGGATGAGCAGTTCTTC,CASSQGGRGTDEQFF
TRBJ2-7,17,few,.,TRBV27,TGTGCCAGCAGTAAAACCTCCGGGCGGGTAAGAGACTACGAGCAGTACTTC,CASSKTSGRVRDYEQYF
TRBJ1-5,15,.,.,TRBV19,TGTGCCAGTACTAGGCGGGGGGGAAGCAATCAGCCCCAGCATTTT,CASTRRGGSNQPQHF
TRBJ1-1,13,.,TRBD1,TRBV6-5,TGTGCCAGCAGTAGGGACAGGGGCACTGAAGCTTTCTTT,CASSRDRGTEAFF
TRBJ2-3,11,few,.,TRBV7-2,TGTGCCAGCAGCTCTTTGGATACGCAGTATTTT,CASSSLDTQYF
TRBJ1-4,12,.,.,TRBV29-1,TGCAGCGCCCGGAGAGCGGGGGAAAAACTGTTTTTT,CSARRAGEKLFF
TRBJ1-1,14,once,.,TRBV7-2,TGTGCCAGCAGCTACAGGGTAGGGAGCACTGAAGCTTTCTTT,CASSYRVGSTEAFF
TRBJ2-5,15,once,TRBD1,TRBV5-5,TGTGCCAGCAGCTCGACAGGGGGATCCAAAGAGACCCAGTACTTC,CASSSTGGSKETQYF
TRBJ1-2,14,.,.,TRBV19,TGTGCCAGTAGTCGTCCCGACATAATCGAAGGCTACACCTTC,CASSRPDIIEGYTF
TRBJ1-4,15,once,TRBD1,TRBV30,TGTGCCTGGAGCGACGGACAGGGACCTAATGAAAAACTGTTTTTT,CAWSDGQGPNEKLFF